This is a list of T cell receptor beta chains from one sample in a study of blood T cell repertoires in COVID-19. Generated by immunoSEQ multiplex PCR, the TCRdb table keeps only in-frame clones and is missing some. The sample gives roughly 310,000 clones, roughly 90% of which show up once; roughly 4% is in the top ten. The sample taken for sequencing was peripheral blood. These receptors originate from a woman in her 50s with active or convalescent COVID-19. CDR3s include the opening cysteine and the closing phenylalanine or tryptophan. Only part of the rows carry a size: once, few, many, or a class if the clone is expanded.

j_call v_call clone_size cdr3_length cdr3_aa
TRBJ1-2 TRBV15 NA 16 CATSRDQASGNYGYTF
TRBJ1-1 TRBV4-1 NA 14 CASSHLPGDTEAFF
TRBJ2-2 TRBV28 NA 15 CASRSGTGVTGELFF
TRBJ2-5 TRBV27 NA 13 CASSFGQGETQYF
TRBJ1-5 TRBV2 NA 15 CASSVQPYSNQPQHF
TRBJ1-1 TRBV3-1/TRBV3-2 NA 19 CASSQVPRAGGWGNTEAFF
TRBJ2-2 TRBV11-2 NA 15 CASSPGVFGTGELFF
TRBJ2-3 TRBV2 NA 16 CASSDIPRTNTDTQYF
TRBJ2-5 TRBV14 NA 16 CASSQGFGGGEETQYF
TRBJ1-1 TRBV7-2 NA 14 CASSPRQGGTEAFF
TRBJ1-4 TRBV27 NA 15 CASSPRTGLYEKLFF
TRBJ1-5 TRBV6-9 NA 18 CASSYLVREEGSNQPQHF
TRBJ2-2 TRBV12-5 many 19 CASGLPNLAGGRRTGELFF
TRBJ2-7 TRBV5-1 once 14 CASAGLAGSYEQYF
TRBJ1-5 TRBV11-2 NA 13 CASSFGVSQPQHF
TRBJ2-7 TRBV7-3 NA 14 CASSLRTNIYEQYF
TRBJ1-4 TRBV12-3/TRBV12-4 NA 13 CASSFRLNEKLFF
TRBJ2-1 TRBV7-9 NA 15 CASRPSGVAEYEQFF
TRBJ2-7 TRBV9 NA 13 CASSVRRGHEQYF
TRBJ1-4 TRBV18 NA 13 CASSPQADEKLFF
TRBJ2-3 TRBV7-2 once 14 CASSLGSSTDTQYF
TRBJ1-5 TRBV18 once 15 CASSPSDRGTQPQHF
TRBJ2-7 TRBV3-1/TRBV3-2 NA 11 CASSGGQLQYF
TRBJ2-2 TRBV7-3 NA 16 CASSLRGRGPTGELFF
TRBJ2-7 TRBV11-2 NA 14 CASSPTGGRETQYF
TRBJ2-5 TRBV28 NA 14 CASSLDRAQETQYF
TRBJ1-5 TRBV28 NA 15 CASSPLLEGNQPQHF
TRBJ2-7 TRBV27 NA 13 CASSPFKSYEQYF
TRBJ1-1 TRBV9 NA 15 CASSEGTGLDTEAFF
TRBJ2-1 TRBV15 NA 15 CATSRDLAGGLEQFF
TRBJ1-1 TRBV30 NA 12 CAWSPQNTEAFF
TRBJ2-3 TRBV7-9 NA 14 CASSSDSSTGTQYF
TRBJ1-5 TRBV2 few 13 CAGQGALNQPQHF
TRBJ2-2 TRBV6-2/TRBV6-3 NA 14 CASSSGGNTGELFF
TRBJ2-3 TRBV10-3 NA 14 CAIRYSGPEDTQYF
TRBJ2-2 TRBV7-2 NA 14 CASSLVGGSGELFF
TRBJ1-5 TRBV5-5 NA 15 CASSLFDRQDQPQHF
TRBJ2-7 TRBV7-3 NA 14 CASTEYRDSYEQYF
TRBJ2-1 TRBV2 NA 12 CASQNRANEQFF
TRBJ2-7 TRBV27 NA 11 CASGDNYEQYF
TRBJ1-1 TRBV4-1 NA 13 CASSQGMRTEAFF
TRBJ1-1 TRBV21-1 NA 20 CASSKTGIATDHHQNTEAFF
TRBJ2-1 TRBV30 NA 12 CACSTSYNEQFF
TRBJ2-3 TRBV19 NA 15 CASSPRQGSTDTQYF
TRBJ2-7 TRBV28 NA 15 CASSSQAGGPHEQYF